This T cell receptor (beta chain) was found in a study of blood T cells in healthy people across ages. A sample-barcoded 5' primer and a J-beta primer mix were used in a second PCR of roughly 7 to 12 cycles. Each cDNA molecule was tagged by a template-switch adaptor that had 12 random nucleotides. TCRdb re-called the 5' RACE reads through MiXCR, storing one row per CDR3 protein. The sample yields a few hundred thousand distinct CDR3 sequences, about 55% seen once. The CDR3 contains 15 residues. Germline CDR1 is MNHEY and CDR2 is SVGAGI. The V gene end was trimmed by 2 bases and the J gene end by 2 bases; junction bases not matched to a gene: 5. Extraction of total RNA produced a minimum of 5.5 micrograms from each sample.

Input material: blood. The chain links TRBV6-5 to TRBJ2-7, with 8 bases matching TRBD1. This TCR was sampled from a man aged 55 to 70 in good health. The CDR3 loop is CASSYEGQGTYEQYF. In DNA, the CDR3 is TGTGCCAGCAGTTACGAAGGACAGGGCACCTACGAGCAGTACTTC.